These 21 T cell receptor beta chains were sequenced from one sample in a study of vaccination and CD4 T cells after COVID-19. Time point given: late sampling 161 to 241 days after vaccination in a few convalescent patients. The treatment: approximately 11-day PBMC culture with coronavirus spike peptide pools or control peptides (ViraFEST assay). Scientists ran DNA taken from cultured CD4+ T cells through the Oncomine TCR Beta short-read assay for sequencing. TCRdb re-called the PCR reads with MiXCR, one entry per CDR3 protein. The top ten clones hold about 3.3% of a sample with fewer than 30,000 distinct CDR3 sequences, roughly a third of them seen once. Their antigen targets remain unknown. Sequenced material: CD4+ T cells from blood, cultured in vitro, taken about 7 months after SARS-CoV-2 vaccination. The receptors derive from a human donor who had recovered from COVID-19.

This rearrangement joins TRBV6-4 to TRBJ1-4; possibly TRBD1 for D (5 bases). With 6 bases removed from V and 8 bases from J, the gap between germline ends came to 10 bases. This CDR3 is built from 12 residues. Germline V CDR1 and CDR2: MRHNA, SNTAGT. CDR3 residues: CASRQASEKLFF. CDR3 DNA: TGTGCCAGCAGACAGGCTTCGGAAAAACTGTTTTTT.

The V gene is TRBV7-2, the J gene TRBJ1-2; 7 bases match TRBD1. Germline assignment: CDR1 SGHTA and CDR2 FQGNSA. Trimming took 4 bases from V and 3 from J; bases not matched to a gene: 8. The CDR3 is made up of 15 amino acids. CDR3 sequence (DNA): TGTGCCAGCAGCTACAAGACAGGGACTCACTATGGCTACACCTTC. Amino acids: CASSYKTGTHYGYTF.

The CDR3 sequence is CASSIAGQGEQYF. As DNA, the CDR3 is TGTGCCAGCAGCATAGCGGGACAAGGTGAGCAGTACTTC. The chain couples TRBV12-3 or TRBV12-4 to TRBJ2-7; TRBD2 aligns across 8 bases. The CDR3 has 13 residues. V was pared by 6 bases and J by 7 bases, with 8 bases of the junction left unmatched.

The chain links TRBV28 to TRBJ1-5; D ambiguous. The CDR3 totals 12 residues. From germline, CDR1 is MDHEN and CDR2 SYDVKM. The germline V and J ends were trimmed by 6 bases and 6 bases, with 9 bases remaining between them. The CDR3 DNA is TGTGCCAGCAGACCAGCCCTTCAGCCCCAGCATTTT. It specifies CASRPALQPQHF.

This clonotype has more than one count but fewer than ten. V is TRBV20-1 and J is TRBJ1-5; D not certain. Trimming took 5 bases from V and 0 from J, leaving 11 bases between them. This CDR3 has 14 amino acids. Germline CDR1 DFQATT, CDR2 SNEGSKA (reference sequence). CDR3 nucleotide sequence: TGCAGTGCTGCCGGTCCTATTAGCAATCAGCCCCAGCATTTT. Protein: CSAAGPISNQPQHF.

The V and J genes are TRBV28 and TRBJ2-1; D uncertain. Germline V gene lookup returns CDR1 MDHEN and CDR2 SYDVKM. CDR3 length: 14 residues. Trimming removed 4 bases from V and 4 bases from J, with 11 bases in between. The CDR3 loop is CASSSSKEYNEQFF. The CDR3 DNA reads TGTGCCAGCAGTTCCTCAAAGGAGTACAATGAGCAGTTCTTC.

This rearrangement joins TRBV7-3 to TRBJ2-2; 7 nucleotides match TRBD1. The ends lost 5 bases at V and 0 bases at J; junction bases unmatched: 3. Germline V gene sequence: CDR1 SGHTA, CDR2 FQGTGA. The CDR3 consists of 15 residues. CDR3 sequence reads: CASSPGTANTGELFF. The CDR3 coding sequence is TGTGCCAGCAGCCCCGGGACAGCGAACACCGGGGAGCTGTTTTTT.

CDR3 sequence reads: CASSAYSGRDSTDTQYF. CDR3 sequence (DNA): TGTGCCAGCAGTGCTTATAGCGGGAGGGATTCGACAGATACGCAGTATTTT. The chain is built from TRBV12-3 or TRBV12-4 and TRBJ2-3; 11 bases match TRBD2. V trimming: 5 bases; J trimming: 3 bases; junction bases outside the gene matches: 10. CDR3 length: 17 residues.

This chain uses TRBV25-1 with TRBJ2-5; D is perhaps TRBD2 (6 bases). V was cut by 6 bases and J by 5 bases, with 16 bases left in between. The CDR3 has 14 amino acids. Germline lookup yields CDR1 MGHDK and CDR2 SYGVNS. DNA for the CDR3: TGTGCCAGCAGCGGGTTGGAGGGGACGGAGACCCAGTACTTC. Translated, it gives CASSGLEGTETQYF.

This clonotype was counted between two and nine times. The V call is TRBV11-2, the J call TRBJ2-3, with 15 bases identical to TRBD2. The CDR3 covers 17 residues. With 3 bases clipped from V and 1 base from J, the junction kept 2 bases outside the gene matches. The germline gives CDR1 SGHAT, CDR2 FQNNGV. The CDR3 DNA reads as TGTGCCAGCAGCTTGGGACTAGCGGGAGGTGGCACAGATACGCAGTATTTT. Protein product: CASSLGLAGGGTDTQYF.

The rearrangement links TRBV15 to TRBJ2-1; D not resolved. V was cut by 1 base and J by 9 bases, with 7 bases left in between. The V gene's germline CDR1 is LNHNV and CDR2 YYDKDF (reference sequence). There are 12 residues in the CDR3. This CDR3 is CATSRVWGEQFF. As DNA, the CDR3 is TGTGCCACCAGCAGAGTATGGGGTGAGCAGTTCTTC.

This rearrangement joins TRBV29-1 to TRBJ2-3; D is ambiguous. The germline gives CDR1 SQVTM, CDR2 ANQGSEA. The CDR3 length is 13 residues. V dropped 4 bases and J dropped 3 bases, with 11 bases sitting between them. For the CDR3, the DNA is TGCAGCGTTGGGGCCAGAAATACAGATACGCAGTATTTT. Protein sequence: CSVGARNTDTQYF.

This clonotype turned up a few times. The rearrangement joins TRBV24-1 to TRBJ2-5, with 8 bases aligning to TRBD2. The CDR3 extends over 16 amino acids. Germline V gene data show CDR1 as KGHDR and CDR2 as SFDVKD. The trim removed 3 bases at V and 1 base at J, leaving 6 bases unmatched. This CDR3 is CATSDPSGGTQETQYF. CDR3 DNA sequence: TGTGCCACCAGTGATCCATCGGGAGGGACCCAAGAGACCCAGTACTTC.

This chain joins TRBV12-5 and TRBJ2-5, with a weak D call TRBD1 (7 bases). V lost 0 bases to trimming and J lost 4 bases, with 15 bases between them. The CDR3 is 16 amino acids. Germline CDR1 is LGHNT and CDR2 is FRNRAP. CDR3: CASGLVVTGRPETQYF. In DNA form, the CDR3 reads TGTGCTAGTGGTTTGGTAGTGACAGGGAGGCCAGAGACCCAGTACTTC.

The V gene is TRBV6-2 or TRBV6-3, the J gene TRBJ1-5, with D perhaps TRBD1 (5 bases). The V end was cut by 6 bases, the J end by 3 bases, with 12 bases between. This CDR3 contains 14 residues. Germline values: CDR1 MNHEY, CDR2 SVGEGT. Written as DNA, the CDR3 is TGTGCCAGCAGCTATCGACAGATCAATCAGCCCCAGCATTTT. Amino acids: CASSYRQINQPQHF.

The chain uses TRBV28 and TRBJ2-7, with D possibly called TRBD1 or TRBD2 (5 bases each). Germline V gene sequence: CDR1 MDHEN, CDR2 SYDVKM. V was pared by 6 bases and J by 3 bases, with 15 bases between. The CDR3 contains 14 residues. CDR3 region: CASSAGTTFYEQYF. In nucleotides, the CDR3 is TGTGCCAGCAGCGCCGGGACCACCTTCTACGAGCAGTACTTC.

The rearrangement links TRBV20-1 to TRBJ2-1; no definite D call. The CDR3 covers 13 residues. Looked up from germline, CDR1 is DFQATT and CDR2 is SNEGSKA (reference sequence). With 6 bases removed from V and 1 base from J, the gap between germline ends came to 10 bases. The CDR3 region is CSAWAVSYNEQFF. The CDR3 region has the DNA TGCAGTGCCTGGGCGGTATCCTACAATGAGCAGTTCTTC.

V and J are TRBV19 and TRBJ2-1; TRBD2 matches 8 bases. Germline CDR1 reads LNHDA; CDR2 reads SQIVND (reference sequence). V lost 3 bases and J lost 8; bases outside the gene matches: 9. CDR3 length: 15 residues. The CDR3 reads CASSISSGWGDEQFF. The DNA for the CDR3 is TGTGCCAGTAGTATTTCTAGCGGGTGGGGCGATGAGCAGTTCTTC.

This chain links TRBV15 with TRBJ2-5; D is perhaps TRBD1 (6 bases). The CDR3 has 15 amino acids. Deletions cut 0 bases from V and 1 base from J, with 9 bases between. From germline, CDR1 is LNHNV and CDR2 YYDKDF (reference sequence). The CDR3 region is CATSRDRQVQETQYF. The CDR3 bases are TGTGCCACCAGCAGAGATAGACAGGTCCAAGAGACCCAGTACTTC.

This clonotype was picked up a small number of times. This sequence joins TRBV29-1 and TRBJ2-7; the match to TRBD2 covers 10 bases. The CDR3 loop spans 14 amino acids. With V trimmed by 5 bases and J by 0 bases, 4 bases remained unmatched. The germline CDR1 and CDR2 sequences are SQVTM and ANQGSEA. DNA for the CDR3: TGCAGCGTTCGCGGACTAGCGGTCTCCTACGAGCAGTACTTC. Translated: CSVRGLAVSYEQYF.

This clonotype was seen a handful of times. V and J are TRBV20-1 and TRBJ2-3; D is perhaps TRBD2 (6 bases). Trimming stripped 0 bases from V and 0 bases from J, with 19 bases between. CDR1 is DFQATT and CDR2 is SNEGSKA in the germline V gene (reference sequence). This CDR3 has 18 residues. The CDR3 spells CSARDLDERVTSTDTQYF. CDR3 in DNA: TGCAGTGCTAGAGATCTGGATGAGCGGGTAACTAGCACAGATACGCAGTATTTT.